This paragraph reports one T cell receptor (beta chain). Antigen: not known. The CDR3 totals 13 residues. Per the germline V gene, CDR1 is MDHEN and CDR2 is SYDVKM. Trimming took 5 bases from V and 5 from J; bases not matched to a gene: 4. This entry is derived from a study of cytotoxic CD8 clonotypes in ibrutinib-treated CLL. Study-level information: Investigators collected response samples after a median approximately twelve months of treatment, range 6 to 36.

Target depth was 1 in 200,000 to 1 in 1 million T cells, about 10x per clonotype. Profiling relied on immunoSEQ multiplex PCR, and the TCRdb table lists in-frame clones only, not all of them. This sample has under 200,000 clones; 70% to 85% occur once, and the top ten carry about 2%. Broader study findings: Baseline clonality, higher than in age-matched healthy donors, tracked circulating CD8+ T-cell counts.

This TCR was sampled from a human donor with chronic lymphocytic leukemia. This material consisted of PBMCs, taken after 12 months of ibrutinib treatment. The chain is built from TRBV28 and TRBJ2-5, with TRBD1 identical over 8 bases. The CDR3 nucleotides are TGTGCCAGCAGTGCTGACAGGGGTGAGACCCAGTACTTC. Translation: CASSADRGETQYF. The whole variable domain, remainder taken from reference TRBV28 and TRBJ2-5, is DVKVTQSSRYLVKRTGEKVFLECVQDMDHENMFWYRQDPGLGLRLIYFSYDVKMKEKGDIPEGYSVSREKKERFSLILESASTNQTSMYLCASSADRGETQYFGPGTRLLVL.